Listed below are T cell receptor beta chains from one sample, sequenced in a study of T-cell memory formation after mild COVID-19. TCRdb redid the calling of the 5' RACE reads with MiXCR, one entry per CDR3 protein. Of roughly 150,000 distinct CDR3 sequences detected, approximately 14% appear once; the ten largest clones hold about 14%. The sample consisted of PBMCs or a T cell subset sorted from them (not recorded which). These receptors all come from an adult woman who had mild COVID-19 (a few samples of this study predate the infection). Cell type and time point are not known. The CDR3 runs from the conserved cysteine through the conserved F or W. The D gene is left open where the match is weak. Clone sizes are given selectively: once, few, many, or a class where the clone is expanded.

d_call: TRBD1
j_call: TRBJ2-1
cdr3_length: 15
v_call: TRBV5-4
clone_size: NA
cdr3_aa: CASSWFTGGSTEQFF
cdr3_nt: TGTGCCAGCAGCTGGTTCACAGGGGGTTCTACAGAGCAGTTCTTC

d_call: TRBD2
j_call: TRBJ2-5
cdr3_length: 16
v_call: TRBV12-3/TRBV12-4
clone_size: NA
cdr3_aa: CASSLAPAGGGETQYF
cdr3_nt: TGTGCCAGCAGTTTAGCCCCCGCGGGGGGCGGAGAGACCCAGTACTTC

d_call: NA
j_call: TRBJ1-2
cdr3_length: 14
v_call: TRBV7-2
clone_size: few
cdr3_aa: CASSIRNTNYGYTF
cdr3_nt: TGTGCCAGCAGCATCCGGAACACTAACTATGGCTACACCTTC

d_call: TRBD1
j_call: TRBJ1-3
cdr3_length: 18
v_call: TRBV5-1
clone_size: few
cdr3_aa: CASSTSGGQTFSGNTIYF
cdr3_nt: TGCGCCAGCAGTACTTCCGGGGGACAGACCTTCTCTGGAAACACCATATATTTT

d_call: NA
j_call: TRBJ2-3
cdr3_length: 13
v_call: TRBV5-5
clone_size: few
cdr3_aa: CASSPTSSDTQYF
cdr3_nt: TGTGCCAGCAGCCCAACTAGTTCAGATACGCAGTATTTT

d_call: NA
j_call: TRBJ1-5
cdr3_length: 17
v_call: TRBV4-1
clone_size: few
cdr3_aa: CASSQDEMTTSNQPQHF
cdr3_nt: TGCGCCAGCAGCCAAGATGAAATGACAACTAGCAATCAGCCCCAGCATTTT

d_call: NA
j_call: TRBJ1-5
cdr3_length: 15
v_call: TRBV20-1
clone_size: few
cdr3_aa: CSASRQATSNQPQHF
cdr3_nt: TGCAGTGCTAGCCGACAGGCGACTAGCAATCAGCCCCAGCATTTT

d_call: NA
j_call: TRBJ2-3
cdr3_length: 18
v_call: TRBV12-3/TRBV12-4
clone_size: NA
cdr3_aa: CASSLISLLAPGTDTQYF
cdr3_nt: TGTGCCAGCAGTTTAATCTCCCTACTAGCTCCTGGCACAGATACGCAGTATTTT

d_call: NA
j_call: TRBJ2-3
cdr3_length: 15
v_call: TRBV7-9
clone_size: NA
cdr3_aa: CASSLLVVSTDTQYF
cdr3_nt: TGTGCCAGCAGCTTACTCGTCGTTAGCACAGATACGCAGTATTTT

d_call: NA
j_call: TRBJ1-2
cdr3_length: 13
v_call: TRBV20-1
clone_size: few
cdr3_aa: CSARDEGNYGYTF
cdr3_nt: TGCAGTGCTAGAGACGAGGGGAACTATGGCTACACCTTC

d_call: NA
j_call: TRBJ2-7
cdr3_length: 14
v_call: TRBV2
clone_size: NA
cdr3_aa: CASIQTGRADEQYF
cdr3_nt: TGTGCCAGCATTCAGACAGGGAGGGCCGACGAGCAGTACTTC

d_call: TRBD2
j_call: TRBJ2-2
cdr3_length: 18
v_call: TRBV3-1
clone_size: NA
cdr3_aa: CASSTTSGGAGSTGELFF
cdr3_nt: TGTGCCAGCAGCACGACTAGCGGGGGGGCCGGTTCTACCGGGGAGCTGTTTTTT

d_call: NA
j_call: TRBJ2-5
cdr3_length: 15
v_call: TRBV5-1
clone_size: many
cdr3_aa: CASSLPAGMGETQYF
cdr3_nt: TGCGCCAGCAGCTTGCCGGCTGGGATGGGAGAGACCCAGTACTTC

d_call: TRBD2
j_call: TRBJ2-2
cdr3_length: 16
v_call: TRBV5-1
clone_size: many
cdr3_aa: CASSLELAGFTGELFF
cdr3_nt: TGCGCCAGCAGCTTGGAATTAGCGGGATTCACCGGGGAGCTGTTTTTT

d_call: NA
j_call: TRBJ1-5
cdr3_length: 15
v_call: TRBV30
clone_size: few
cdr3_aa: CAWSQRTGRNQPQHF
cdr3_nt: TGTGCCTGGAGCCAACGAACAGGGAGAAATCAGCCCCAGCATTTT

d_call: NA
j_call: TRBJ2-7
cdr3_length: 14
v_call: TRBV2
clone_size: few
cdr3_aa: CASSDRGDFYEQYF
cdr3_nt: TGTGCCAGCAGTGACAGGGGGGACTTCTACGAGCAGTACTTC

d_call: TRBD2
j_call: TRBJ2-7
cdr3_length: 17
v_call: TRBV7-2
clone_size: NA
cdr3_aa: CASSLGSGRVNFYEQYF
cdr3_nt: TGTGCCAGCAGCTTAGGAAGCGGGAGGGTTAATTTCTACGAGCAGTACTTC

d_call: TRBD2
j_call: TRBJ2-7
cdr3_length: 15
v_call: TRBV7-9
clone_size: NA
cdr3_aa: CASSQGLAGVGEQYF
cdr3_nt: TGTGCCAGCAGCCAGGGACTAGCGGGAGTCGGAGAGCAGTACTTC

d_call: TRBD1
j_call: TRBJ1-1
cdr3_length: 15
v_call: TRBV5-1
clone_size: few
cdr3_aa: CASSLDPTGGTEAFF
cdr3_nt: TGCGCCAGCAGCTTGGATCCCACAGGGGGCACTGAAGCTTTCTTT

d_call: TRBD2
j_call: TRBJ2-1
cdr3_length: 16
v_call: TRBV19
clone_size: few
cdr3_aa: CASSIVGRASVNEQFF
cdr3_nt: TGTGCCAGTAGTATAGTCGGGAGGGCCTCGGTAAATGAGCAGTTCTTC

d_call: NA
j_call: TRBJ1-6
cdr3_length: 12
v_call: TRBV18
clone_size: NA
cdr3_aa: CASSPQGVALHF
cdr3_nt: TGTGCCAGCTCACCACAGGGGGTGGCCCTCCACTTT

d_call: NA
j_call: TRBJ2-7
cdr3_length: 11
v_call: TRBV12-3/TRBV12-4
clone_size: few
cdr3_aa: CASGLFYEQYF
cdr3_nt: TGTGCCAGCGGACTCTTCTACGAGCAGTACTTC

d_call: NA
j_call: TRBJ1-2
cdr3_length: 13
v_call: TRBV3-1
clone_size: few
cdr3_aa: CASSQQGNYGYTF
cdr3_nt: TGTGCCAGCAGCCAACAGGGTAACTATGGCTACACCTTC

d_call: TRBD1
j_call: TRBJ2-3
cdr3_length: 15
v_call: TRBV24-1
clone_size: NA
cdr3_aa: CATSDLEGAPHTQYF
cdr3_nt: TGTGCCACCAGTGATTTGGAGGGGGCGCCGCATACGCAGTATTTT

d_call: TRBD1
j_call: TRBJ2-3
cdr3_length: 13
v_call: TRBV7-3
clone_size: NA
cdr3_aa: CASSKGQTDTQYF
cdr3_nt: TGTGCCAGCAGCAAGGGACAGACAGATACGCAGTATTTT

d_call: TRBD2
j_call: TRBJ2-7
cdr3_length: 17
v_call: TRBV7-2
clone_size: NA
cdr3_aa: CASSLVGGGLERGEQYF
cdr3_nt: TGTGCCAGCAGCTTAGTTGGTGGGGGACTAGAAAGGGGCGAGCAGTACTTC

d_call: NA
j_call: TRBJ1-6
cdr3_length: 12
v_call: TRBV2
clone_size: NA
cdr3_aa: CASRGDYSPLHF
cdr3_nt: TGTGCCAGCAGGGGGGATTATTCACCCCTCCACTTT

d_call: NA
j_call: TRBJ2-7
cdr3_length: 12
v_call: TRBV10-2
clone_size: NA
cdr3_aa: CASSGLIYEQYF
cdr3_nt: TGCGCCAGCAGCGGACTGATCTACGAGCAGTACTTC

d_call: TRBD2
j_call: TRBJ2-1
cdr3_length: 14
v_call: TRBV12-3/TRBV12-4
clone_size: once
cdr3_aa: CASTSGRAYDEQFF
cdr3_nt: TGTGCCAGCACAAGCGGGAGGGCCTACGACGAGCAGTTCTTC

d_call: NA
j_call: TRBJ2-6
cdr3_length: 18
v_call: TRBV21-1
clone_size: medium-sized
cdr3_aa: CASRKSTGRLSGANVLTF
cdr3_nt: TGTGCCAGCAGGAAATCTACGGGACGCCTCTCTGGGGCCAACGTCCTGACTTTC

d_call: TRBD1
j_call: TRBJ2-5
cdr3_length: 15
v_call: TRBV9
clone_size: once
cdr3_aa: CASSEGQGIQETQYF
cdr3_nt: TGTGCCAGCAGCGAGGGACAGGGAATACAAGAGACCCAGTACTTC

d_call: TRBD1
j_call: TRBJ2-7
cdr3_length: 16
v_call: TRBV2
clone_size: NA
cdr3_aa: CASSRRQGDVGYEQYF
cdr3_nt: TGTGCCAGCAGCCGGCGACAGGGTGATGTAGGTTACGAGCAGTACTTC

d_call: NA
j_call: TRBJ1-1
cdr3_length: 13
v_call: TRBV12-3/TRBV12-4
clone_size: NA
cdr3_aa: CASTSDGGTEAFF
cdr3_nt: TGTGCCAGCACCTCAGATGGGGGCACTGAAGCTTTCTTT

d_call: NA
j_call: TRBJ2-3
cdr3_length: 12
v_call: TRBV29-1
clone_size: few
cdr3_aa: CSGIGATDTQYF
cdr3_nt: TGCAGCGGTATCGGAGCTACAGATACGCAGTATTTT

d_call: TRBD1
j_call: TRBJ2-1
cdr3_length: 14
v_call: TRBV2
clone_size: few
cdr3_aa: CASRDRGTYNEQFF
cdr3_nt: TGTGCCAGCAGGGACAGGGGGACCTACAATGAGCAGTTCTTC

d_call: NA
j_call: TRBJ2-7
cdr3_length: 17
v_call: TRBV13
clone_size: NA
cdr3_aa: CASSTRGASVNPYEQYF
cdr3_nt: TGTGCCAGCAGCACCCGGGGGGCTAGCGTGAACCCTTACGAGCAGTACTTC

d_call: TRBD2
j_call: TRBJ2-5
cdr3_length: 13
v_call: TRBV7-2
clone_size: NA
cdr3_aa: CASSSAGGETQYF
cdr3_nt: TGTGCCAGCAGCTCGGCGGGGGGCGAGACCCAGTACTTC

d_call: NA
j_call: TRBJ2-3
cdr3_length: 13
v_call: TRBV12-3/TRBV12-4
clone_size: NA
cdr3_aa: CASSPPGLEGQYF
cdr3_nt: TGTGCCAGCAGTCCCCCAGGACTGGAAGGGCAGTATTTT

d_call: TRBD2
j_call: TRBJ2-7
cdr3_length: 15
v_call: TRBV9
clone_size: few
cdr3_aa: CASSAAGRGTYEQYF
cdr3_nt: TGTGCCAGCAGCGCAGCGGGGAGGGGCACCTACGAGCAGTACTTC